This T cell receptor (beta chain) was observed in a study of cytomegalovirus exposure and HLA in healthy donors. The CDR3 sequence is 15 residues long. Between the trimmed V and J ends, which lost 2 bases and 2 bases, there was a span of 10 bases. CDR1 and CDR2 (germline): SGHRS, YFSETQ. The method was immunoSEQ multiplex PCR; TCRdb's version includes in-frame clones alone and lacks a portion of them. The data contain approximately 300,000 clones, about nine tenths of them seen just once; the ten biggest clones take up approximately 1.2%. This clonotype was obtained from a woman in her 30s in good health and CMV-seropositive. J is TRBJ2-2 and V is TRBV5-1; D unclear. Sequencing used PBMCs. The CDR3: CASSFSGANTGELFF. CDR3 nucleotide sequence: TGCGCCAGCAGCTTTTCAGGAGCCAACACCGGGGAGCTGTTTTTT. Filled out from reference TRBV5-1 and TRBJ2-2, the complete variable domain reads KAGVTQTPRYLIKTRGQQVTLSCSPISGHRSVSWYQQTPGQGLQFLFEYFSETQRNKGNFPGRFSGRQFSNSRSEMNVSTLELGDSALYLCASSFSGANTGELFFGEGSRLTVL.